Here is one T cell receptor beta chain with its context. A read error may produce the germline difference seen at one junction end. Each 20-30 mg portion of unsorted bulk tissue served as the source for co-extraction of RNA and DNA. This entry belongs to a study of tumor-infiltrating lymphocytes in primary liver carcinoma. Per germline, CDR1 MNHNS and CDR2 SASEGT. The CDR3 consists of 12 residues. Total RNA (about 500 ng) served as template for TCR beta cDNA synthesis primed by a constant-region primer. Libraries of TCR beta came from three nested multiplex PCR rounds with slightly modified ARM-PCR. The first two PCR rounds used TRBV1-TRBV30 primers with a Cbeta primer, 10 cycles each. TCRdb fed the multiplex PCR reads into MiXCR, producing one record per CDR3 protein. The repertoire holds 90,000 to 100,000 distinct CDR3 sequences, with about three quarters as singletons.

The V call is TRBV6-1, the J call TRBJ1-2; the D is unclear. The material sequenced was liver tumor tissue from sampling region 5. Subset meaning: tumor region T5, tumor centre. This receptor was obtained from a woman aged 55-69 years with primary liver carcinoma and hepatitis B virus infection. The CDR3 DNA sequence: TGTGCCTGCAGTGAATACAGCTATGGCTACACTTTC. It is translated as CACSEYSYGYTF.